These 23 T cell receptor beta chains came from one sample sequenced in a study of CD8+CD57+ T cells in acquired aplastic anemia. Patients chosen for sequencing had shown CD8+CD57+ cell expansion by flow cytometry. Genomic DNA was employed as the template in profiling TCR beta VDJ and CDR3. TCRdb re-analysed the reads in MiXCR, keeping a single row per CDR3 protein. Here the sample spans some 160,000 distinct CDR3 sequences, roughly 48% being singletons. Material: sorted CD4+, CD8+, or CD8+CD57+ T cells (not recorded which) from PBMCs. These receptors originate from a human donor with aplastic anemia.

V gene TRBV7-6 combines with J gene TRBJ1-2, with a tentative D call TRBD1 (5 bases). Germline V gene sequence: CDR1 SGHVS, CDR2 FNYEAQ. CDR3 length: 13 amino acids. Trimming shortened V by 5 bases and J by 5 bases, and 12 bases separated the two germline ends. CDR3 nucleotide sequence: TGTGCCAGCAGCCCACGGGGGGAGTATGGCTACACCTTC. Its protein is CASSPRGEYGYTF.

The V gene is TRBV19, the J gene TRBJ2-3; TRBD1 agrees at 9 bases. The CDR3 runs to 18 residues. Germline V gene sequence: CDR1 LNHDA, CDR2 SQIVND (reference sequence). V was pared by 7 bases and J by 6 bases, with 20 bases of the junction left unmatched. CDR3 DNA sequence: TGTGCCAGTACCCCGGGACAGGGTGCCGCGGGAGTGTTGGATACGCAGTATTTT. This translates into CASTPGQGAAGVLDTQYF.

This clonotype was counted many times. The chain is built from TRBV19 and TRBJ2-7; the D gene could be TRBD1 or TRBD2 (5 bases each). The length of the CDR3 is 14 residues. V was trimmed by 7 bases and J by 1 base, leaving 14 bases between them. Germline V CDR1 and CDR2: LNHDA, SQIVND (reference sequence). The CDR3 DNA follows: TGTGCCAGTACCGATGGGGACGGATCCTACGAGCAGTACTTC. It specifies CASTDGDGSYEQYF.

The table lists this clonotype with many counts. The chain is built from TRBV9 and TRBJ2-2, with D unclear. The V end was cut by 0 bases, the J end by 4 bases, with 7 bases between. Germline V lookup: CDR1 SGDLS, CDR2 YYNGEE. This CDR3 region has 14 residues. This chain's CDR3 is CASSVGRTTGELFF. As DNA, the CDR3 is TGTGCCAGCAGCGTAGGGAGAACCACCGGGGAGCTGTTTTTT.

This clonotype has more than one count but fewer than ten. The CDR3: CASSEYRDKGKNIQYF. CDR3 sequence (DNA): TGTGCCAGCAGTGAATATCGGGACAAGGGCAAAAACATTCAGTACTTC. The chain carries TRBV2 and TRBJ2-4, with D possibly TRBD1 on 6 matching bases. V was cut by 2 bases and J by 3 bases, with 14 bases left in between. CDR3 length: 16 residues. The germline CDR1 and CDR2 sequences are SNHLY and FYNNEI.

The table lists this clonotype with a few counts. CDR3 protein: CASSLFGAGAYEQYF. The CDR3 DNA follows: TGTGCCAGCAGTTTATTCGGAGCGGGAGCTTACGAGCAGTACTTC. The gene calls are TRBV2 and TRBJ2-7; 8 nucleotides match TRBD2. Trimming at V came to 5 bases and at J to 4 bases, leaving 10 bases not matched to a gene. This CDR3 has 15 amino acids. The germline V gene encodes CDR1 SNHLY and CDR2 FYNNEI.

The rearrangement uses TRBV30 and TRBJ1-2; maybe TRBD1 (6 bases). CDR1 is GTSNPN, CDR2 SVGIG, per germline (reference sequence). V shed 2 bases and J shed 3 bases, with 16 bases lying between them. The CDR3 contains 15 residues. The CDR3 spells CAWSPVLQGHYGYTF. The CDR3 DNA follows: TGTGCCTGGAGTCCTGTCCTCCAGGGGCACTATGGCTACACCTTC.

This clonotype has just a few counts. The chain joins TRBV6-2 or TRBV6-3 to TRBJ2-7, with D possibly matching TRBD2 (5 bases). V was trimmed by 2 bases and J by 2 bases, leaving 16 bases between them. Germline V gene lookup returns CDR1 MNHEY and CDR2 SVGEGT. This CDR3 spans 16 amino acids. The CDR3 region is CASSYPEDLEPYEQYF. CDR3 bases: TGTGCCAGCAGTTACCCGGAGGATTTGGAGCCCTACGAGCAGTACTTC.

The V and J genes are TRBV10-3 and TRBJ2-1; the match to TRBD2 covers 7 bases. CDR1 and CDR2 (germline): ENHRY, SYGVKD. The CDR3 contains 15 residues. V was clipped by 3 bases and J by 2 bases; unmatched bases: 4. This chain's CDR3 is CAISDASGPYNEQFF. DNA for the CDR3: TGTGCCATCAGTGACGCTAGCGGACCCTACAATGAGCAGTTCTTC.

This clonotype was counted ten times or more. At one end, the junction sequence differs from germline, possibly due to a read error. The chain recombines TRBV7-9 with TRBJ1-1; a weak D match, TRBD1 (5 bases). Germline V gene sequence: CDR1 SEHNR, CDR2 FQNEAQ (reference sequence). CDR3 size: 13 residues. The chain's CDR3 is CASSLSYEQGRSF. CDR3 DNA: TGTGCCAGCAGCCTAAGTTATGAGCAGGGACGGAGTTTT.

The table lists this clonotype with a few counts. CDR3 sequence reads: CASSLATTDTQYF. For the CDR3, the DNA is TGTGCCAGCAGTCTGGCCACTACAGATACGCAGTATTTT. V is TRBV19 and J is TRBJ2-3; D ambiguous. The CDR3 has 13 amino acids. V was shortened by 9 bases and J by 3 bases, with 13 bases between the two germline ends. Germline CDR1 reads LNHDA; CDR2 reads SQIVND (reference sequence).

This clonotype was observed many times. At one boundary the junction diverges from the germline segment, which might be a read error. The V call is TRBV7-2, the J call TRBJ2-5, with 11 bases lining up with TRBD2. CDR1 is SGHTA, CDR2 FQGNSA, per germline. The CDR3 totals 15 residues. This chain's CDR3 is CASTLAGGPGETQYF. CDR3 DNA: TGTGCCAGCACCTTAGCGGGAGGGCCGGGAGAGACCCAGTACTTC.

The rearrangement joins TRBV2 to TRBJ1-2; the D gene is possibly TRBD1 (5 bases). The CDR3 is 13 amino acids. Germline V gives CDR1 SNHLY, CDR2 FYNNEI. V was cut by 2 bases and J by 4 bases, with 8 bases left in between. In DNA form, the CDR3 reads TGTGCCAGCAGTGAAATGCAGGGCTATGGCTACACCTTC. Encoded protein: CASSEMQGYGYTF. The full variable domain, its missing parts supplied by reference TRBV2 and TRBJ1-2, is EPEVTQTPSHQVTQMGQEVILRCVPISNHLYFYWYRQILGQKVEFLVSFYNNEISEKSEIFDDQFSVERPDGSNFTLKIRSTKLEDSAMYFCASSEMQGYGYTFGSGTRLTVV.

In its sample, this clonotype was seen a few times. The chain couples TRBV25-1 to TRBJ2-1, with 7 bases identical to TRBD2. The germline CDR1 and CDR2 sequences are MGHDK and SYGVNS. The J segment lost 7 bases and the V segment lost 3 bases, leaving 9 bases of the junction unmatched. The CDR3 length is 15 residues. CDR3 region: CASSDSLTSLNEQFF. DNA for the CDR3: TGTGCCAGCAGTGATTCTCTGACTAGCTTGAATGAGCAGTTCTTC.

The chain recombines TRBV9 with TRBJ2-7; 11 bases agree with TRBD1. The V gene's germline CDR1 is SGDLS and CDR2 YYNGEE. V was clipped by 5 bases and J by 4 bases; unmatched bases: 8. CDR3 size: 15 residues. This CDR3 is CASRVGTGGSYEQYF. The CDR3 DNA reads TGTGCCAGCAGGGTCGGGACAGGGGGATCGTACGAGCAGTACTTC.

This clonotype was seen many times. This sequence joins TRBV12-3 or TRBV12-4 and TRBJ2-2, with D possibly TRBD1 on 6 matching bases. This CDR3 is 14 amino acids long. The ends were cut back, 7 bases at V and 1 base at J, with 10 bases in the middle. The DNA for the CDR3 is TGTGCCAGCACCTTCAGGGGGAACACCGGGGAGCTGTTTTTT. The encoded protein is CASTFRGNTGELFF.

A word on this clonotype: Mismatch with germline at one junction end may stem from a read error. The V and J genes are TRBV4-1 and TRBJ2-5; TRBD1 matches 8 bases. This CDR3 spans 17 amino acids. The V gene's germline CDR1 is MGHRA and CDR2 YSYEKL. The CDR3, as DNA: TGCGCCAGCAGCCAAGACCCCCAGGGGGCCCATCAAGGGACCCAGTACTTC. Translated: CASSQDPQGAHQGTQYF.

This clonotype was detected many times. V usage is TRBV11-2 and J usage is TRBJ2-3; D perhaps matches TRBD1 (6 bases). V was shortened by 0 bases and J by 0 bases, with 7 bases between the two germline ends. Per the germline V gene, CDR1 is SGHAT and CDR2 is FQNNGV. This CDR3 has 15 residues. The CDR3, as DNA: TGTGCCAGCAGCTTAGACCAGGGGAGCACAGATACGCAGTATTTT. It is translated as CASSLDQGSTDTQYF.

The rearrangement joins TRBV25-1 to TRBJ1-1; D remains unclear. Germline lookup yields CDR1 MGHDK and CDR2 SYGVNS. The CDR3 covers 14 residues. Trimming removed 5 bases from V and 12 bases from J, with 22 bases in between. CDR3 residues: CASSYSETPIKPFF. The CDR3 bases are TGTGCCAGCAGTTACTCAGAGACACCTATCAAGCCTTTCTTT.

This clonotype has just a few counts. V gene TRBV29-1 combines with J gene TRBJ1-1, with a weak D call TRBD1 (5 bases). Germline CDR1 reads SQVTM; CDR2 reads ANQGSEA. With 5 bases removed from V and 1 base from J, the gap between germline ends came to 11 bases. The CDR3 sequence is 13 residues long. CDR3 residues: CSVIGGRNTEAFF. The CDR3 region has the DNA TGCAGCGTTATTGGGGGAAGGAACACTGAAGCTTTCTTT. Using reference TRBV29-1 and TRBJ1-1 for the parts outside the CDR3, the full variable domain is SAVISQKPSRDICQRGTSLTIQCQVDSQVTMMFWYRQQPGQSLTLIATANQGSEATYESGFVIDKFPISRPNLTFSTLTVSNMSPEDSSIYLCSVIGGRNTEAFFGQGTRLTVV.

The rearrangement uses TRBV19 and TRBJ1-5; no reliable D call. The CDR3 consists of 15 residues. Trimming took 1 base from V and 1 from J, leaving 8 bases between them. Germline CDR1 is LNHDA and CDR2 is SQIVND (reference sequence). CDR3 nucleotide sequence: TGTGCCAGTAGTATAGCTACCGCAAGCAATCAGCCCCAGCATTTT. This codes for CASSIATASNQPQHF. Variable domain in full (rest from reference TRBV19 and TRBJ1-5): DGGITQSPKYLFRKEGQNVTLSCEQNLNHDAMYWYRQDPGQGLRLIYYSQIVNDFQKGDIAEGYSVSREKKESFPLTVTSAQKNPTAFYLCASSIATASNQPQHFGDGTRLSIL.

This clonotype was observed a handful of times. This rearrangement joins TRBV15 to TRBJ2-5; D is unclear. V lost 6 bases and J lost 6, with 14 bases in between. The CDR3 extends over 13 amino acids. Germline assignment: CDR1 LNHNV and CDR2 YYDKDF (reference sequence). The CDR3: CATRVISGQTQYF. In nucleotides, the CDR3 is TGTGCCACCAGGGTGATTAGTGGGCAGACCCAGTACTTC.

This clonotype came up many times. In nucleotides, the CDR3 is TGTGCCAGTAACGAGTTGAGCAATCAGCCCCAGCATTTT. It is translated as CASNELSNQPQHF. The V and J genes are TRBV19 and TRBJ1-5; the D is unclear. The CDR3 loop spans 13 amino acids. V shed 7 bases and J shed 1 base, with 8 bases lying between them. Germline lookup yields CDR1 LNHDA and CDR2 SQIVND (reference sequence).